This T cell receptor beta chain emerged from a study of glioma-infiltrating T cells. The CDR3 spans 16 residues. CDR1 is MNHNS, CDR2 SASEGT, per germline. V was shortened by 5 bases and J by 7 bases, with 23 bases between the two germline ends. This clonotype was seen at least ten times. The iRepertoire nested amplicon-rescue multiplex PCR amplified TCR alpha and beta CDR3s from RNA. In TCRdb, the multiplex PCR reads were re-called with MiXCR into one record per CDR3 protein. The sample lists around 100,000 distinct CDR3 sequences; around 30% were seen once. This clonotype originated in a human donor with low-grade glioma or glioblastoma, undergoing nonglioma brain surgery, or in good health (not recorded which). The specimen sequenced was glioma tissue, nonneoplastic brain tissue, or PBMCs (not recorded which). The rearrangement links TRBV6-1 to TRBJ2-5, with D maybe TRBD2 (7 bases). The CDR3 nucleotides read TGTGCCAGCAGTAAACTCGCAGATGGGGGGGCGGCGACCCAGTACTTC. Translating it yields CASSKLADGGAATQYF.